The 20 T cell receptor beta chains below were found in one sample sequenced in a study of shared T cell receptors in the human thymus. Assay used: immunoSEQ multiplex PCR; TCRdb lists only in-frame clones, some missing. This table holds 540,000 or so clones, approximately 80% found once. This sample also appeared in a second study, on human thymus T cells.

What was sequenced was thymocytes. All receptors come from a boy under two years old with a congenital heart defect.

This clone appeared once. The chain joins TRBV19 to TRBJ1-2, with D possibly being TRBD1 (6 bases). Germline lookup yields CDR1 LNHDA and CDR2 SQIVND (reference sequence). Trimming took 7 bases from V and 3 from J, leaving 15 bases between them. CDR3 length: 14 amino acids. CDR3 region: CASTWGGPDYGYTF. The CDR3, as DNA: TGTGCCAGTACCTGGGGGGGGCCGGACTATGGCTACACCTTC.

The V call is TRBV28, the J call TRBJ1-2; possible D gene TRBD1, 6 bases. In germline, CDR1 is MDHEN, CDR2 SYDVKM. This CDR3 is built from 12 residues. Deletions cut 6 bases from V and 6 bases from J, with 11 bases between. CDR3 sequence: CASRTGRDGYTF. DNA of the CDR3: TGTGCCAGCAGGACAGGCAGGGATGGCTACACCTTC.

The rearrangement uses TRBV4-2 and TRBJ2-3; 7 bases agree with TRBD1. CDR1 and CDR2 from the germline V gene are LGHNA and YNFKEQ. The CDR3 extends over 17 amino acids. The V and J ends lost 0 bases and 5 bases, in that order; junction bases with no gene match: 11. The DNA for the CDR3 is TGTGCCAGCAGCCAAGAGGCCGGGACAGCAGTCCTAGATACGCAGTATTTT. It is translated as CASSQEAGTAVLDTQYF.

The chain carries TRBV14 and TRBJ1-1, with TRBD1 as a possible D gene (5 bases). Trimming took off 0 bases at V and 4 bases at J, with 12 bases between the two ends. The CDR3 length is 15 residues. The V gene's germline CDR1 is SGHDN and CDR2 FVKESK. The CDR3 spells CASSQEGREGTEAFF. CDR3 in DNA: TGTGCCAGCAGCCAAGAAGGCAGGGAGGGCACTGAAGCTTTCTTT.

The rearrangement uses TRBV20-1 and TRBJ1-2, with TRBD1 matching over 9 bases. This CDR3 is 10 amino acids long. Germline CDR1 and CDR2: DFQATT and SNEGSKA (reference sequence). Trimming at V came to 3 bases and at J to 12 bases, leaving 2 bases not matched to a gene. CDR3 sequence reads: CSARDRGDTF. Here the CDR3 DNA reads TGCAGTGCTAGGGACAGGGGTGACACCTTC.

This clone was found once. The chain has TRBV5-4 and TRBJ2-7; 10 nucleotides align to TRBD1. The CDR3 totals 17 residues. The V and J ends lost 0 bases and 4 bases, in that order; junction bases with no gene match: 10. Germline V gene data show CDR1 as SGHNT and CDR2 as YYREEE (reference sequence). CDR3 DNA: TGTGCCAGCAGCTTGGGAAGCGACAGGGGGCAAAGGTACGAGCAGTACTTC. It translates to CASSLGSDRGQRYEQYF.

The chain uses TRBV5-4 and TRBJ1-1, with D possibly matching TRBD1 (5 bases). Trimming took off 3 bases at V and 6 bases at J, with 18 bases between the two ends. This CDR3 is 15 amino acids long. CDR1 is SGHNT and CDR2 is YYREEE in the germline V gene (reference sequence). DNA for the CDR3: TGTGCCAGCAGCTCCCCGAGGGAGGGGCGCCCTGAAGCTTTCTTT. As protein: CASSSPREGRPEAFF.

The V gene is TRBV7-9, the J gene TRBJ2-2; 8 nucleotides line up with TRBD2. The CDR3 spans 17 residues. Per germline, CDR1 SEHNR and CDR2 FQNEAQ (reference sequence). V lost 6 bases to trimming and J lost 3 bases; unmatched junction nucleotides: 12. The CDR3 sequence: CASRSGREDWDTGELFF. In DNA, the CDR3 is TGTGCCAGCAGGTCTGGGCGGGAGGATTGGGACACCGGGGAGCTGTTTTTT. Filled out from reference TRBV7-9 and TRBJ2-2, the complete variable domain reads DTGVSQNPRHKITKRGQNVTFRCDPISEHNRLYWYRQTLGQGPEFLTYFQNEAQLEKSRLLSDRFSAERPKGSFSTLEIQRTEQGDSAMYLCASRSGREDWDTGELFFGEGSRLTVL.

In this sample, this clone turned up once. V and J are TRBV7-4 and TRBJ1-2; 7 bases are a match to TRBD1. This CDR3 region has 14 residues. The J segment lost 5 bases and the V segment lost 0 bases, leaving 3 bases of the junction unmatched. The germline V gene has CDR1 SGHVT and CDR2 SQSDAQ. The CDR3 DNA reads as TGTGCCAGCAGCTTAGCGGACAGGAGTTATGGCTACACCTTC. This encodes CASSLADRSYGYTF.

The chain links TRBV9 to TRBJ1-1; 8 bases map to TRBD1. CDR3 length: 17 residues. Germline V gene data show CDR1 as SGDLS and CDR2 as YYNGEE. After removal of 1 base from V and 0 bases from J, the junction contained 8 bases not matched to a gene. The CDR3 region has the DNA TGTGCCAGCAGCGTAATGCGGCCAGGGGGCTTGAACACTGAAGCTTTCTTT. It is translated as CASSVMRPGGLNTEAFF.

The V gene is TRBV9, the J gene TRBJ1-1; the D gene is possibly TRBD1 (6 bases). V was clipped by 2 bases and J by 0 bases, with 8 bases between them. CDR1 is SGDLS and CDR2 is YYNGEE in the germline V gene. The CDR3 totals 14 residues. CDR3 protein: CASSVDRLNTEAFF. The DNA of the CDR3 is TGTGCCAGCAGCGTGGACAGATTGAACACTGAAGCTTTCTTT.

This sequence joins TRBV7-9 and TRBJ2-1; 8 positions agree with TRBD2. Unmatched junction bases numbered 13, after V lost 2 bases and J lost 7 bases. Germline lookup yields CDR1 SEHNR and CDR2 FQNEAQ (reference sequence). CDR3 size: 17 residues. The CDR3 DNA reads TGTGCCAGCAGCTTACTAGTACGCATCCCGGGGGGGAATGAGCAGTTCTTC. This gives the protein CASSLLVRIPGGNEQFF.

The chain recombines TRBV19 with TRBJ1-1, with a tentative D call TRBD1 (5 bases). The V gene lost 5 bases and the J gene lost 5 bases, with 21 bases spanning the gap. Per germline, CDR1 LNHDA and CDR2 SQIVND (reference sequence). The CDR3 runs to 16 residues. The CDR3 protein is CASSLARRGEETEAFF. The DNA of the CDR3 is TGTGCCAGTAGTTTGGCGCGGCGGGGCGAAGAAACTGAAGCTTTCTTT.

This chain links TRBV27 with TRBJ2-2; 7 nucleotides match TRBD1. V gave up 5 bases and J gave up 3 bases; unmatched junction bases: 6. This CDR3 comprises 15 residues. Looked up from germline, CDR1 is MNHEY and CDR2 is SMNVEV (reference sequence). In nucleotides, the CDR3 is TGTGCCAGCAGTGAACAGGGGTTTGACACCGGGGAGCTGTTTTTT. It codes for CASSEQGFDTGELFF.

This chain joins TRBV29-1 and TRBJ2-3; tentatively, D is TRBD2 (5 bases). The CDR3 loop spans 14 amino acids. Germline V gene lookup returns CDR1 SQVTM and CDR2 ANQGSEA. V lost 7 bases and J lost 0, with 14 bases in between. The CDR3 loop is CSGAGYPSTDTQYF. In DNA, the CDR3 is TGCAGCGGGGCGGGCTATCCTAGCACAGATACGCAGTATTTT.

The chain combines TRBV18 with TRBJ2-3; 12 bases agree with TRBD2. Germline lookup yields CDR1 KGHSH and CDR2 LQKENI. Losses at the gene ends were 4 bases for V and 3 bases for J; bases not matched to a gene: 5. CDR3 length: 16 amino acids. The CDR3 reads CASSRRTSGNTDTQYF. In nucleotides, the CDR3 is TGTGCCAGCTCACGCCGGACTAGCGGGAATACAGATACGCAGTATTTT. The whole variable domain, filled in from reference TRBV18 and TRBJ2-3, reads NAGVMQNPRHLVRRRGQEARLRCSPMKGHSHVYWYRQLPEEGLKFMVYLQKENIIDESGMPKERFSAEFPKEGPSILRIQQVVRGDSAAYFCASSRRTSGNTDTQYFGPGTRLTVL.

The chain carries TRBV10-3 and TRBJ2-7, with 10 bases fitting TRBD2. V lost 3 bases to trimming and J lost 2 bases; unmatched junction nucleotides: 4. CDR1 and CDR2 from the germline V gene are ENHRY and SYGVKD. The CDR3 spans 15 residues. The CDR3: CAISDPSGSPYEQYF. CDR3 in DNA: TGTGCCATCAGTGACCCTAGCGGGAGCCCCTACGAGCAGTACTTC.

A few counts support this clone. The chain combines TRBV27 with TRBJ2-7, with 7 positions matching TRBD2. The length of the CDR3 is 14 residues. Germline loops: CDR1 MNHEY, CDR2 SMNVEV (reference sequence). The J segment lost 0 bases and the V segment lost 6 bases, leaving 5 bases of the junction unmatched. CDR3 amino acids: CASRRPGGSYEQYF. CDR3 nucleotides: TGTGCCAGCAGGCGGCCGGGGGGCTCCTACGAGCAGTACTTC.

The V call is TRBV21-1, the J call TRBJ2-7; TRBD1, as called in the table, went unchecked against the DNA. TRBV21-1 is a pseudogene. The CDR3 length is 16 residues. CDR3 protein: CASSKVDRGSSYEQYF. The CDR3 region has the DNA TGTGCCAGCAGCAAAGTGGACAGGGGGAGCTCCTACGAGCAGTACTTC.

This chain joins TRBV4-3 and TRBJ2-7, with unresolved D. CDR3 length equals 16 residues. From germline, CDR1 is LGHNA and CDR2 YSLEER. V lost 1 base to trimming and J lost 2 bases, with 15 bases between them. The CDR3, as DNA: TGCGCCAGCAGCCAAGTAGTGGAGAGCCCGGCCTACGAGCAGTACTTC. Translating it yields CASSQVVESPAYEQYF.